This T cell receptor (beta chain) emerged from a study of CD8 T cells in ankylosing spondylitis. Notes on the study in general: Past research had described some motif variants in reactive arthritis synovial fluid and blood. As for the disease-linked clones, they showed a CD8+ phenotype and occurred at relatively low frequencies in peripheral blood. Matched ankylosing spondylitis synovial fluid reportedly contained a significantly enriched population of disease-linked clones.

This clonotype was counted many times. The antigen remains unidentified. CDR3 length equals 14 residues. V was trimmed by 1 base and J by 4 bases, leaving 11 bases between them. The V gene's germline CDR1 is SGHRS and CDR2 YFSETQ. The authors made TCR beta libraries by quantitative 5'-RACE with molecular barcodes. MiXCR, applied by TCRdb to the 5' RACE reads, yields one record per CDR3 protein. The sample has about 130,000 distinct CDR3 sequences, 5.5% to 7.5% seen once. The chain is built from TRBV5-1 and TRBJ1-2; tentative D call: TRBD1 (6 bases). The material sequenced was blood, either unsorted or a sorted T cell fraction (not recorded which). This receptor was taken from a female donor with ankylosing spondylitis or in good health (not recorded which). For the CDR3, the DNA is TGCGCCAGCAGCTTGTCGGGGGCAGTCTATGGCTACACCTTC. It encodes CASSLSGAVYGYTF.